These 10 T cell receptor beta chains originate from one sample sequenced in a study of CD8+CD57+ T cells in acquired aplastic anemia. The patients chosen for sequencing had shown expansion of CD8+CD57+ cells (detected by flow cytometry). Profiling of TCR beta VDJ combinations and CDR3 sequences used genomic DNA as template. TCRdb fed the reads into MiXCR, producing one record per CDR3 protein. The table records under 200,000 distinct CDR3 sequences, under 55% of them present only once. The sample taken for sequencing was sorted CD4+, CD8+, or CD8+CD57+ T cells (not recorded which) from PBMCs. These TCRs come from a human donor with aplastic anemia.

The chain employs TRBV19 and TRBJ2-1; 8 nucleotides match TRBD2. The CDR3 spans 15 residues. With 1 base clipped from V and 7 bases from J, the junction kept 6 bases outside the gene matches. The germline CDR1 and CDR2 sequences are LNHDA and SQIVND (reference sequence). The CDR3 bases are TGTGCCAGTAGTATAGCAGGCGGGAGGATAAATGAGCAGTTCTTC. Translation: CASSIAGGRINEQFF. The full variable domain, rest sourced from reference TRBV19 and TRBJ2-1, is DGGITQSPKYLFRKEGQNVTLSCEQNLNHDAMYWYRQDPGQGLRLIYYSQIVNDFQKGDIAEGYSVSREKKESFPLTVTSAQKNPTAFYLCASSIAGGRINEQFFGPGTRLTVL.

The gene calls are TRBV5-4 and TRBJ2-7; D not resolved. V was pared by 4 bases and J by 5 bases, with 7 bases between. This CDR3 has 11 amino acids. The germline V gene has CDR1 SGHNT and CDR2 YYREEE (reference sequence). The CDR3 DNA follows: TGTGCCAGCAGCACCGGCAACGAGCAGTACTTC. Translated: CASSTGNEQYF.

The sample holds many counts of this clonotype. The V and J genes are TRBV19 and TRBJ2-3; TRBD2 might be the D (6 bases). V dropped 9 bases and J dropped 2 bases, with 15 bases sitting between them. This CDR3 has 14 amino acids. Germline V lookup: CDR1 LNHDA, CDR2 SQIVND (reference sequence). The CDR3 here is CASHPGLNTDTQYF. The CDR3 bases are TGTGCCAGCCATCCGGGACTTAACACAGATACGCAGTATTTT.

On this clonotype: A much larger clone differs by one base, so this may be a read error. It is likely a read error, because the conserved phenylalanine at the end of the CDR3 is missing. The J gene is TRBJ1-6, the V gene TRBV30; 8 bases line up with TRBD1. This CDR3 is 14 amino acids long. Looked up from germline, CDR1 is GTSNPN and CDR2 is SVGIG (reference sequence). Trimming at V came to 2 bases and at J to 7 bases, leaving 4 bases not matched to a gene. The CDR3 DNA is TGTGCCTGGAGTCTGGACAGGGTGAATTCACCCCTCCACCTT. It yields the protein CAWSLDRVNSPLHL.

This clonotype was counted at least ten times. The chain is built from TRBV6-1 and TRBJ2-7, with 7 bases aligning to TRBD2. The length of the CDR3 is 13 residues. Trimming removed 6 bases from V and 4 bases from J; junction bases left unmatched: 6. Germline CDR1 and CDR2: MNHNS and SASEGT. The CDR3 here is CASSRDYDYEQYF. CDR3 DNA sequence: TGTGCCAGCAGCCGGGACTACGATTACGAGCAGTACTTC.

This clonotype occurred many times. This sequence joins TRBV9 and TRBJ1-5; the match to TRBD1 covers 7 bases. Germline CDR1 reads SGDLS; CDR2 reads YYNGEE. The CDR3 has 13 amino acids. V gave up 0 bases and J gave up 7 bases; unmatched junction bases: 1. The CDR3 is CASSVAQGQPQHF. CDR3 nucleotides: TGTGCCAGCAGCGTAGCACAGGGGCAGCCCCAGCATTTT.

This clonotype occurred many times. J is TRBJ2-7 and V is TRBV19, with D possibly matching TRBD2 (5 bases). V gave up 3 bases and J gave up 5 bases, with 11 bases separating them. This CDR3 is 13 amino acids long. CDR1 is LNHDA, CDR2 SQIVND, per germline (reference sequence). As DNA, the CDR3 is TGTGCCAGTAGTATGGGTAGGGAGAACGAGCAGTACTTC. It codes for CASSMGRENEQYF.

This clonotype appeared many times. J is TRBJ1-2 and V is TRBV6-1; TRBD1 matches 7 bases. Unmatched junction bases numbered 13, after V lost 7 bases and J lost 11 bases. The CDR3 has 13 residues. Germline V lookup: CDR1 MNHNS, CDR2 SASEGT. CDR3 sequence (DNA): TGTGCCAGCAACATCCCGGGACAGTCCGTTTACACCTTC. Protein sequence: CASNIPGQSVYTF.

This clonotype was counted at least ten times. This chain connects TRBV11-3 to TRBJ2-1; D unclear. Germline CDR1 SGHNT, CDR2 YENEEA. Trimming removed 1 base at V and 7 bases at J, with 11 bases between. There are 14 residues in the CDR3. The CDR3 loop reads CASSLVGAENEQFF. DNA of the CDR3: TGTGCCAGCAGCTTAGTGGGCGCCGAAAATGAGCAGTTCTTC.

The V and J genes are TRBV30 and TRBJ1-1, with D possibly TRBD1 on 6 matching bases. Trimming left V 2 bases short and J 1 base short, with 14 bases between. CDR1 and CDR2 (germline): GTSNPN, SVGIG (reference sequence). The CDR3 contains 15 residues. The CDR3 loop is CAWSTRARGNTEAFF. Written as DNA, the CDR3 is TGTGCCTGGAGTACCCGGGCCAGGGGGAACACTGAAGCTTTCTTT.